This T cell receptor (beta chain) was retrieved from a study of cytomegalovirus exposure and HLA in healthy donors (dated by TCRdb to about 2017). About the investigation overall: In an earlier analysis of approximately 500 of the donors, 276 Gb of sequence data and 117 million unique TCR beta sequences from approximately 180 million T cells were reported. An early release covering approximately 600 HLA-typed donors comprised about 300 gigabases of sequencing data and 85 million or so unique TCR sequences. Of the roughly 400 genotyped donors, roughly 80% were placed in the genetic ancestry cluster associated with self-reported Caucasian donors. The study aimed to test whether cataloging public T cell receptors could reveal signatures of past pathogen exposure. Using immunosequencing, the study profiled T cell repertoires from approximately 700 subjects and related those repertoires to cytomegalovirus serostatus. In addition to the first cohort of approximately 670 subjects, a separate validation cohort of 120 different subjects was used. The study combined high-throughput TCR immunosequencing, statistical association of individual TCRs with disease status, and machine learning to predict cytomegalovirus infection status. A later analysis re-analyzed previously published TCR beta repertoires from 550 to 700 donors and added high-resolution HLA genotyping to study TCR occurrence patterns. In the later analysis, no new phenotypic data were used to find candidate immune exposures; instead, reliance was placed on TCR beta sequences and their occurrence across donors. To decide whether each TCR beta V gene segment behaved as functional or pseudogenic, an earlier analysis of several hundred of the donors relied on high-throughput TCR beta sequencing. Alongside the repertoire data, information on donor age, sex, ethnicity and CMV serostatus was compiled. A later genetic analysis used genome-wide SNP genotypes for about 55% of the 666 donors, treating that subset as a discovery cohort. All discovery cohort repertoires had been generated using a single sequencing platform. Class I and class II HLA loci were covered by the typing at four-digit resolution. Typing coverage differed by locus: A, B, C, DRB1 and DQB1 were typed in roughly 620-630 donors, DQA1 in roughly 510, DPA1 in some 570, and DPB1 in 400 to 490. Because of strong linkage in the cohort, roughly five DR-DQ haplotypes were treated as single units for association and clustering. Across approximately 400 genotyped donors of the cohort, an average of about 240,000 unique TCR beta nucleotide sequences per donor were sequenced, and roughly 18% of those sequences were non-productive.

Regarding this clone: Which antigen it targets is not known. No quality values exist for individual bases; no much larger clone is one base distant.

Study-wide conclusions, independent of this receptor: Because some donors lacked HLA typing at each locus, the association tests relied only on the typed subset. In vitro tests confirmed that three of the cytomegalovirus-associated TCR beta chains recognize cytomegalovirus antigens. According to a later analysis, parvovirus B19, influenza, CMV and Epstein-Barr virus appeared linked to several top co-occurrence clusters. Some 15 rarely observed V segments, including chromosome 9 orphons, were excluded from the earlier analysis of some 590 of the donors because counts were too low. Most CMV-associated TCR beta chains appeared to be HLA-restricted in a later analysis, and the HLA associations seemed to be driven largely by CMV exposure. Some IMGT-functional V segments, including TRBV6-2 and TRBV6-3, could not be distinguished by the 87-base-pair reads and were therefore excluded. A later analysis found that TCR association rates varied across HLA loci, with DRB1 alleles showing the most associated TCRs and HLA-C alleles the fewest. Compared with equally common non-associated chains, HLA-associated TCR beta chains in a later analysis were more clonally expanded and had lower generation probabilities. A total of some 180 TCR beta chains were listed by the study as associated with cytomegalovirus. Compared with the roughly 700-donor mean, donors in an Asian-associated ancestry cluster had fewer N-insertions in productive TCRs, according to a later genetic analysis. Correlated functional status among segregating V segments might be attributable to linkage disequilibrium, but an unknown experimental factor could not be ruled out. A further reported finding was that TCR beta sequences accurately predicted the HLA-A and HLA-B alleles for most subjects in the first cohort. Roughly uniform sequencing depth across donors was assumed in presence/absence analyses, although this assumption may not hold. In both the original and validation cohorts, the classifier was reported to diagnose cytomegalovirus status with high specificity and sensitivity. This cohort had only TCR beta chains sequenced, and the lack of alpha or paired-chain data limited which features could be detected. CMV serostatus was the only immune exposure information available for the cohort. When HLA alleles, especially DR and DQ, strongly co-occurred, TCR associations were difficult to assign to individual alleles. A cluster of highly shared sequence variants was judged likely to be a technical artifact of the sequencing pipeline. The authors suggested that the approach could potentially be generalized to other disease states and immunological phenotypes. At a false discovery rate of 0.05, a later analysis linked fewer than 20,000 TCR beta sequences to specific HLA alleles. In an earlier analysis of 587 of the donors, most TCR beta V segments appeared in productive rearrangements about 90% or about 30% of the time, broadly matching IMGT annotations. Across donors, most TCR sequences were observed very rarely, whereas some public TCRs were present in many individuals. A later genetic analysis associated a missense DCLRE1C variant with V-gene and J-gene trimming of TCR beta chains, and an independent cohort replicated the association.

The cohort was made up of hundreds of healthy bone marrow donors. All cohort members were sampled while nominally healthy, although unrecorded immune exposures were likely present. The donor was CMV seronegative and was included in the group of several hundred seronegative cohort members. Every donor gave a peripheral blood sample, and the peripheral blood mononuclear cells from that sample were used for TCR beta sequencing. Genomic DNA was extracted from the blood cell samples with the Qiagen DNeasy Blood Extraction Kit. Libraries came from the immunoSEQ multiplex PCR assay. For the multiplex PCR, a mixture combining 60 forward primers for TCR Vbeta segments and 13 reverse primers for TCR Jbeta segments was used. A multiplex PCR assay on genomic DNA amplified the CDR3 region of rearranged TCR beta genes. On the Illumina HiSeq System, the amplified TCR beta libraries were sequenced as 87-base-pair reads. Turning to the authors' computational methods: In a later analysis, approximately 74 million unique TCR beta chains were counted across the 500 to 700 repertoires, and roughly 10 million of these chains were shared by at least two donors. To remove PCR and sequencing errors, raw reads were error-corrected and collapsed into unique sequences using a nearest-neighbor algorithm that merged closely related sequences. Alignment of CDR3 sequences to IMGT reference sequences was used to assign V, D and J gene segments. For a sequence to be retained, a match of at least six nucleotides to both a V gene segment and a J gene segment was required. Rearrangements were called productive when the CDR3 lacked stop codons and stayed in frame with V and J; all others were non-productive. CDR3 was defined by IMGT convention, running from the second conserved V-encoded cysteine to the conserved J-encoded phenylalanine. Sequences without an unambiguous match to a single V gene segment were excluded from the earlier analysis of about 600 of the donors. An earlier analysis of over 450 of the donors classified V segments as functional when productive rearrangements were above 56.7% and as segregating when the standard deviation between donors was above 5%. A statistical classification framework was built to diagnose cytomegalovirus status from the catalog of TCR beta chain sequences. V and J gene assignment, in a later analysis, came from comparing TCR nucleotide sequences with IMGT/GENE-DB human TR gene sequences. The TCRdist pipeline was used in a later analysis to assign CDR3 sequences and most-parsimonious VDJ recombination scenarios. In a later analysis, each TCR beta chain was defined by its CDR3 amino acid sequence together with its V-gene family, and reads without a unique V-gene family were excluded. In a later analysis, approximately 590 highly shared, low-generation-probability nucleotide sequences were removed to address suspected cross-contamination and a sequencing artifact. A later analysis calculated a clonal expansion index for each public chain from normalized within-repertoire ranks of inferred template counts. Generation probabilities in a later analysis came from a VDJ recombination model fitted to out-of-frame rearrangements, and those results were checked against IGoR. In a later analysis, hypergeometric tests were used to score TCR-TCR, TCR-HLA and TCR-CMV co-occurrence, with a repertoire-size bias correction applied to TCR pairs. A later analysis estimated false discovery rates by permuting HLA or CMV assignments 20 times. In a later analysis, co-occurring TCRs were grouped with DBSCAN, and TCRdist sequence similarity was added when clustering was performed within HLA-allele-positive subsets. Co-occurrence clustering excluded repertoires with fewer than 30,000 or more than 120,000 public chains, plus five with anomalous nucleotide sharing. Entries here come from immuneACCESS through TCRdb and include only in-frame sequences with V and J called. Some clones fail to appear in such tables; in the studies checked, an unresolved V gene covers under half of the shortfall, and the cause of the remainder is unknown. From that table come the V and J calls and clone size; the DNA was used to work out D and trimming. The table for this sample lists about 110,000 clones; roughly 79% of them were counted only once. Clones ranked in the top ten supply around 1.3% of the sample.

From the germline V gene (reference sequence), CDR1 is LNHDA and CDR2 is SQIVND. The CDR3 contains 11 residues, cysteine and phenylalanine counted. Left in the record is the CDR3 DNA by itself, 33 bases read in frame from the first base. Cut back by 3 bases and 6 bases, the V and J ends lie 4 bases apart. The source is a man aged 35 to 55 in good health and CMV-seronegative. The chain is made from TRBV19 and TRBJ2-3, with the D gene call left open. The specimen sequenced was PBMCs. The bases read TGTGCCAGTAGTATCCGGGATACGCAGTATTTT. Its amino acids are CASSIRDTQYF.